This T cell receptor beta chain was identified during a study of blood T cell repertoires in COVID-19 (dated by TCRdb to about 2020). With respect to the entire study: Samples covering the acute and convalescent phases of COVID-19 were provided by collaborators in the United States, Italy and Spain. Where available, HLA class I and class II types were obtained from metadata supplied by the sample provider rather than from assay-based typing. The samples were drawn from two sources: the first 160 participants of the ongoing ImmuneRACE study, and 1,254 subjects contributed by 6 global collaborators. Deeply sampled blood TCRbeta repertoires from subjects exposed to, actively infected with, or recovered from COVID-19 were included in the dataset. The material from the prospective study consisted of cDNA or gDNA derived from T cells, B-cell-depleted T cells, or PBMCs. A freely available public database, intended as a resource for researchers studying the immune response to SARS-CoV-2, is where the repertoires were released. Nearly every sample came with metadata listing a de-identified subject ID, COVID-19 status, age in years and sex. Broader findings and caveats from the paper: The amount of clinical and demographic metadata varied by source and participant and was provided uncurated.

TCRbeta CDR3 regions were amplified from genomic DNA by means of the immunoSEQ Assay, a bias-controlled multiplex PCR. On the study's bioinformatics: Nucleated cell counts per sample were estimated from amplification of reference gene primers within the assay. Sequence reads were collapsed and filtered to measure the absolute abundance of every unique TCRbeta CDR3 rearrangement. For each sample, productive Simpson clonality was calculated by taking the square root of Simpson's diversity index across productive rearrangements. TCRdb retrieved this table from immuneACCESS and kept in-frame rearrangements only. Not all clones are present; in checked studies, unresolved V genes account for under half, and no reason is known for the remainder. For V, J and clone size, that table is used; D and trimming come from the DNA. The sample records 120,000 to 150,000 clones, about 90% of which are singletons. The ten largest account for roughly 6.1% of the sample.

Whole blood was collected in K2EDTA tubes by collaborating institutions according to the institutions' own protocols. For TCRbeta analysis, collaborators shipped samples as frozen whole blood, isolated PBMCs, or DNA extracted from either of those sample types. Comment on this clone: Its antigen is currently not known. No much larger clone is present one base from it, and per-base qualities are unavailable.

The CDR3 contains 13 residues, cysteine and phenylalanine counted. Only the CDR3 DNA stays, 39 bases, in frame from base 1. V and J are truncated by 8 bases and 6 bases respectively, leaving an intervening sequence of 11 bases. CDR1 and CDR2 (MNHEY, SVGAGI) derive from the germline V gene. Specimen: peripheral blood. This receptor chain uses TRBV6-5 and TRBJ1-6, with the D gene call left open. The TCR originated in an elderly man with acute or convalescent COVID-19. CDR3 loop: CASLQQTNSPLHF. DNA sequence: TGTGCCAGCCTCCAACAGACTAATTCACCCCTCCACTTT.